The present T cell receptor beta chain was sequenced within a study of OX40 agonist ivuxolimab in advanced cancers. TCRdb keeps only in-frame clones here, not all; method: immunoSEQ multiplex PCR. This sample has around 66,000 clones, with roughly nine tenths found just once. The V gene lost 0 bases and the J gene lost 9 bases, with 9 bases spanning the gap. Looked up from germline, CDR1 is MNHEY and CDR2 is SMNVEV (reference sequence). The CDR3 length is 14 residues. The rearrangement joins TRBV27 to TRBJ1-6; TRBD1 is a possible D gene (5 bases). The starting material was CD4+ or CD8+ T cells sorted from blood, obtained in a trial of the OX40 agonist ivuxolimab. The clonotype originates from an adult with an advanced solid tumor such as melanoma, head and neck, liver or kidney cancer. CDR3 region: CASSLSYQGSPLHF. The CDR3 DNA follows: TGTGCCAGCAGTTTATCCTATCAGGGTTCACCCCTCCACTTT.